The clone carrying this T cell receptor (beta chain) has just one count. Participants came from about two dozen US areas, aged roughly 18 to 89 years. These data belong to a study of blood T cell repertoires in COVID-19. Assay: immunoSEQ multiplex PCR; the TCRdb copy retains only in-frame clones and omits some. This sample yields hundreds of thousands of clones, of which 83% are seen a single time; about 3.9% belongs to the top ten. V was clipped by 6 bases and J by 5 bases, with 16 bases between them. Germline-derived CDR1 and CDR2 are MNHEY and SVGAGI. The CDR3 is 14 residues long. Sequenced input: PBMCs or T cells enriched from blood (not recorded which). The chain employs TRBV6-5 and TRBJ2-5; the D gene is possibly TRBD2 (5 bases). This clonotype was sampled from a woman aged 35 to 49 who had been exposed to COVID-19. This CDR3 is CASSLEVSGETQYF. The CDR3, as DNA: TGTGCCAGCAGCCTAGAAGTCTCGGGGGAGACCCAGTACTTC.